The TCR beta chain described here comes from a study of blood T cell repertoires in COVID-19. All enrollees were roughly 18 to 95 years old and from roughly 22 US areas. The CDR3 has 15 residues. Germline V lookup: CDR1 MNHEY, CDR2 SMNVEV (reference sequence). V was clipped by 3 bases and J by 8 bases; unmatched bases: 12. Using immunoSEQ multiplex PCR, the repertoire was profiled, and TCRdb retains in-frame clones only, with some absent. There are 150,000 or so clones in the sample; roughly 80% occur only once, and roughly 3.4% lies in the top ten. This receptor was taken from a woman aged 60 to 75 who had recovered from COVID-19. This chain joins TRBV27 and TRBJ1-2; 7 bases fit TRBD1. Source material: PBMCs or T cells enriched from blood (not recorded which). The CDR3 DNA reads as TGTGCCAGCAGTTTTTCGGAGGAGGGGGCCGGGGGCTACACCTTC. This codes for CASSFSEEGAGGYTF.